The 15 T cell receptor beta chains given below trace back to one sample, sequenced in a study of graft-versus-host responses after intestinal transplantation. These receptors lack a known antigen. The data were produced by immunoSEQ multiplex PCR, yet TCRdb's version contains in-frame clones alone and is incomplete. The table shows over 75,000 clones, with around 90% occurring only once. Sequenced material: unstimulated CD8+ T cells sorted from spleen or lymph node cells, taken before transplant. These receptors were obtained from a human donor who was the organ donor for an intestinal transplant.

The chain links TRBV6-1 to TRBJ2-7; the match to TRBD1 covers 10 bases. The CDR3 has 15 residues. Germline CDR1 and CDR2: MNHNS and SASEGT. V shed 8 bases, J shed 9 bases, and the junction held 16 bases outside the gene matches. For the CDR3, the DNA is TGTGCCAGCGAGCAAGACGGGACAGGGGTTTATGGGCAGTACTTC. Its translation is CASEQDGTGVYGQYF.

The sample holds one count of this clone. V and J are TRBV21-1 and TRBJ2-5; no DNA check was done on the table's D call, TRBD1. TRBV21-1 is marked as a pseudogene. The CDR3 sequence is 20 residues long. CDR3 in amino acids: CASSKAPSGQGSFAQETQYF. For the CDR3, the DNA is TGTGCCAGCAGCAAAGCACCCTCGGGACAGGGGTCCTTTGCCCAAGAGACCCAGTACTTC.

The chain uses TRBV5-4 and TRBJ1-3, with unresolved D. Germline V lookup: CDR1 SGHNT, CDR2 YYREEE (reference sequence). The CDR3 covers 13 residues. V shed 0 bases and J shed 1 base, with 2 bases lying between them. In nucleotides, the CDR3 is TGTGCCAGCAGCTTGGCGTCTGGAAACACCATATATTTT. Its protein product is CASSLASGNTIYF.

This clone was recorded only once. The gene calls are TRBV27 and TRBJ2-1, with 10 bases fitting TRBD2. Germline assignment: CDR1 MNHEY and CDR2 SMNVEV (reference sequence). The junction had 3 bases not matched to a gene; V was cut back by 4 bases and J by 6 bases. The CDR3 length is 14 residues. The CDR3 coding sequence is TGTGCCAGCAGTTCCGCTAGCGGGAGCAATGAGCAGTTCTTC. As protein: CASSSASGSNEQFF.

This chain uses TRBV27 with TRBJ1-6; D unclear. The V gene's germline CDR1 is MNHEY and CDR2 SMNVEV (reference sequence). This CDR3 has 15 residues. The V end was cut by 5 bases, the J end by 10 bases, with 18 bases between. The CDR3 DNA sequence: TGTGCCAGCAGTCTAAGCCACCTCGTCGAGTCACCCCTCCACTTT. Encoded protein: CASSLSHLVESPLHF.

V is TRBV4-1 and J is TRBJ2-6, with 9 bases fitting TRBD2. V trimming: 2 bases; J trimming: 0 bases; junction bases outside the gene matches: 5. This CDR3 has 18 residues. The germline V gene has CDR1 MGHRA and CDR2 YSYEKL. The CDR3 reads CASSQYSGSPSGANVLTF. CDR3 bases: TGCGCCAGCAGCCAATATAGCGGGAGTCCCTCTGGGGCCAACGTCCTGACTTTC.

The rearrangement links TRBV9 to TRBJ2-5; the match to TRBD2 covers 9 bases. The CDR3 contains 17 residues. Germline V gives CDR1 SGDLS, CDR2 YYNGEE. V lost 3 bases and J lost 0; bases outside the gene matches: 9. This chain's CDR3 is CASSEGAASGDQETQYF. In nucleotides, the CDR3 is TGTGCCAGCAGCGAGGGGGCGGCTAGCGGGGACCAAGAGACCCAGTACTTC.

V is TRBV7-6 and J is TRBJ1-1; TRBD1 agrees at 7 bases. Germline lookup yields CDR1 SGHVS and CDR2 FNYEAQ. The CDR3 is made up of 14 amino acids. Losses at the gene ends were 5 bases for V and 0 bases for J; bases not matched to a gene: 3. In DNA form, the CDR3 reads TGTGCCAGCAGCCCAGGGACAGTGAACACTGAAGCTTTCTTT. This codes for CASSPGTVNTEAFF. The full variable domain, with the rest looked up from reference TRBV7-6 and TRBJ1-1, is GAGVSQSPRYKVTKRGQDVALRCDPISGHVSLYWYRQALGQGPEFLTYFNYEAQQDKSGLPNDRFSAERPEGSISTLTIQRTEQRDSAMYRCASSPGTVNTEAFFGQGTRLTVV.

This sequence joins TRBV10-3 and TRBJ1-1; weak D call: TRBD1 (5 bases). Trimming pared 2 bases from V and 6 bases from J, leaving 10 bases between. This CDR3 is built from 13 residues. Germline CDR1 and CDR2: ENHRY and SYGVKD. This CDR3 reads CAISESREAEAFF. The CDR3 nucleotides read TGTGCCATCAGTGAGAGCAGGGAGGCTGAAGCTTTCTTT.

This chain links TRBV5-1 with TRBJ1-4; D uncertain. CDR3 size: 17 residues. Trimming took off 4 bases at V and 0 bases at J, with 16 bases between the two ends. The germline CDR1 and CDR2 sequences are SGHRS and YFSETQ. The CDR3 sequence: CASSRGAPAATNEKLFF. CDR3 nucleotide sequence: TGCGCCAGCAGCCGCGGCGCACCCGCTGCAACTAATGAAAAACTGTTTTTT.

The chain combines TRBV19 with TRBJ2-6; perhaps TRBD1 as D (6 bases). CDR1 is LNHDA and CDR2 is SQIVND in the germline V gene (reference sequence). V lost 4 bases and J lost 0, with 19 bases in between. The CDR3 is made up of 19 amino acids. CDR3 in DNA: TGTGCCAGTAGTACAAATCCGGGACATATGACCTCTGGGGCCAACGTCCTGACTTTC. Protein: CASSTNPGHMTSGANVLTF.

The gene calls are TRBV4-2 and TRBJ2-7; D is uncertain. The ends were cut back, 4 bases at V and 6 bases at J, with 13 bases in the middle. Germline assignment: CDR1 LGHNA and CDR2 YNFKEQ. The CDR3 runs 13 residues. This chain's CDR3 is CASSLTIQLEQYF. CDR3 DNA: TGTGCCAGCAGCCTCACTATTCAACTCGAGCAGTACTTC.

This CDR3 is CASSVGGGLTDTQYF. CDR3 sequence (DNA): TGTGCCAGCAGCGTAGGTGGGGGACTCACAGATACGCAGTATTTT. The rearrangement links TRBV9 to TRBJ2-3; tentative D call: TRBD2 (6 bases). CDR1 is SGDLS and CDR2 is YYNGEE in the germline V gene. The CDR3 totals 15 residues. V lost 0 bases, J lost 2 bases, and 10 bases lay in between.

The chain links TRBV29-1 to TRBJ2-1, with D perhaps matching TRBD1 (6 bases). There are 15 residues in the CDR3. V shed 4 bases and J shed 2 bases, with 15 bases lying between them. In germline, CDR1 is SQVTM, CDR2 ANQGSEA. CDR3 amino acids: CSVGKDRPTYNEQFF. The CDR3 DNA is TGCAGCGTTGGAAAAGACAGGCCTACCTACAATGAGCAGTTCTTC.

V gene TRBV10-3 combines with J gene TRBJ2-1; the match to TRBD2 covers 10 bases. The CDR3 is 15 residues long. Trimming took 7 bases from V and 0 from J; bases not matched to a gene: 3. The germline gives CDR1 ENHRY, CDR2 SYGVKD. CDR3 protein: CAIMGTSDSYNEQFF. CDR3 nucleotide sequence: TGTGCCATCATGGGGACTAGCGACTCCTACAATGAGCAGTTCTTC.